The 32 T cell receptor beta chains below all came from one sample that was sequenced in a study of cytomegalovirus exposure and HLA in healthy donors. The PCR contained 60 Vbeta and 13 Jbeta primers. TCRdb's table, derived via immunoSEQ multiplex PCR, lists solely in-frame clones and lacks some. The table lists over 150,000 clones, over 75% of them singletons. The sequenced material came from PBMCs. The receptors originated from a man between 35 and 55 years old in good health and CMV-seronegative.

The rearrangement joins TRBV12-5 to TRBJ2-5, with D tentatively TRBD2 (6 bases). V was clipped by 7 bases and J by 0 bases, with 12 bases between them. Germline V gene sequence: CDR1 LGHNT, CDR2 FRNRAP. This CDR3 region has 14 residues. CDR3: CASAAGTYQETQYF. In nucleotides, the CDR3 is TGTGCTAGTGCGGCGGGAACGTACCAAGAGACCCAGTACTTC.

The sample holds a few counts of this clone. The rearrangement links TRBV4-1 to TRBJ2-6; D might be TRBD1 (5 bases). The CDR3 contains 15 residues. V shed 0 bases and J shed 4 bases, with 7 bases lying between them. CDR1 and CDR2 (germline): MGHRA, YSYEKL. DNA for the CDR3: TGCGCCAGCAGCCAAGACCGACAGGGGGCCAACGTCCTGACTTTC. Translated: CASSQDRQGANVLTF.

This chain links TRBV5-4 with TRBJ1-4; maybe TRBD1 (5 bases). The CDR3 covers 12 residues. The V gene's germline CDR1 is SGHNT and CDR2 YYREEE (reference sequence). The V end was cut by 0 bases, the J end by 12 bases, with 9 bases between. The CDR3 coding sequence is TGTGCCAGCAGCTTGGGAGGCAGGGAACTGTTTTTT. It translates to CASSLGGRELFF.

This sequence joins TRBV28 and TRBJ1-4; no definite D call. Germline CDR1 and CDR2: MDHEN and SYDVKM. This CDR3 has 14 residues. V dropped 5 bases and J dropped 7 bases, with 14 bases sitting between them. The CDR3, as DNA: TGTGCCAGCAGTCAACTAGGAGCGGGTGAAAAACTGTTTTTT. Translating it yields CASSQLGAGEKLFF.

A few counts support this clone. The chain couples TRBV4-1 to TRBJ2-7, with D unclear. Germline lookup yields CDR1 MGHRA and CDR2 YSYEKL. This CDR3 region has 15 residues. Trimming left V 4 bases short and J 3 bases short, with 16 bases between. CDR3 DNA: TGCGCCAGCAGCCCCGACGGGTTAGGTGTCTACGAGCAGTACTTC. Its protein is CASSPDGLGVYEQYF.

V gene TRBV2 combines with J gene TRBJ2-2; D perhaps matches TRBD1 (5 bases). From germline, CDR1 is SNHLY and CDR2 FYNNEI. Trimming took off 2 bases at V and 5 bases at J, with 6 bases between the two ends. This CDR3 is 13 amino acids long. The chain's CDR3 is CASSEQGTGELFF. The CDR3 region has the DNA TGTGCCAGCAGTGAACAGGGAACCGGGGAGCTGTTTTTT.

The genes are TRBV4-3 and TRBJ2-2, with 15 bases lining up with TRBD2. This CDR3 comprises 16 residues. The trim removed 4 bases at V and 6 bases at J, leaving 3 bases unmatched. Germline V CDR1 and CDR2: LGHNA, YSLEER. In nucleotides, the CDR3 is TGCGCCAGCAGCCCCAGGACTAGCGGGGGGGCCGGGGAGCTGTTTTTT. Its translation: CASSPRTSGGAGELFF.

This clone was picked up one time. J is TRBJ1-6 and V is TRBV5-1; 9 bases are shared with TRBD1. This CDR3 contains 15 residues. Germline V gene sequence: CDR1 SGHRS, CDR2 YFSETQ. With V trimmed by 4 bases and J by 7 bases, 6 bases remained unmatched. CDR3 bases: TGCGCCAGCAGCCCGGACAGGGGAGGGAATTCACCCCTCCACTTT. It encodes CASSPDRGGNSPLHF.

V usage is TRBV28 and J usage is TRBJ1-2, with TRBD1 matching over 8 bases. CDR1 and CDR2 from the germline V gene are MDHEN and SYDVKM. The CDR3 loop spans 14 amino acids. J gave up 8 bases and V 7 bases, and 12 bases lay outside the gene matches. For the CDR3, the DNA is TGTGCCAGCATTCGGGGCAGGGGGCCGGTGGGCTACACCTTC. This gives the protein CASIRGRGPVGYTF.

The gene calls are TRBV5-1 and TRBJ1-6, with 11 bases that match TRBD1. This CDR3 contains 16 residues. The J segment lost 13 bases and the V segment lost 0 bases, leaving 9 bases of the junction unmatched. Per germline, CDR1 SGHRS and CDR2 YFSETQ. DNA for the CDR3: TGCGCCAGCAGCTTGGGGGACAGGGGGGAACTGGAGCCCCTCCACTTT. Translation: CASSLGDRGELEPLHF.

The chain links TRBV5-1 to TRBJ2-3; 7 bases are a match to TRBD2. Germline CDR1 reads SGHRS; CDR2 reads YFSETQ. V was pared by 0 bases and J by 0 bases, with 10 bases of the junction left unmatched. The CDR3 extends over 18 amino acids. CDR3 sequence (DNA): TGCGCCAGCAGCTTGGCCCCTAGCGGAAAGCGGAGCACAGATACGCAGTATTTT. Amino acid sequence: CASSLAPSGKRSTDTQYF.

The chain joins TRBV4-1 to TRBJ1-3; D is unresolved. Per the germline V gene, CDR1 is MGHRA and CDR2 is YSYEKL. Trimming left V 2 bases short and J 0 bases short, with 14 bases between. The CDR3 contains 17 residues. CDR3 nucleotide sequence: TGCGCCAGCAGCCAATCCGCAGTGGCTAGCTCTGGAAACACCATATATTTT. The encoded protein is CASSQSAVASSGNTIYF.

The chain employs TRBV2 and TRBJ2-4, with 10 bases that match TRBD1. Germline values: CDR1 SNHLY, CDR2 FYNNEI. This CDR3 is 15 amino acids long. The junction had 11 bases not matched to a gene; V was cut back by 3 bases and J by 12 bases. In nucleotides, the CDR3 is TGTGCCAGCAGTGACGGAGGAGGAGGGACAGGGGATCAGTACTTC. Encoded protein: CASSDGGGGTGDQYF.

V usage is TRBV30 and J usage is TRBJ2-2, with 8 bases aligning to TRBD2. CDR1 is GTSNPN, CDR2 SVGIG, per germline (reference sequence). The J segment lost 2 bases and the V segment lost 8 bases, leaving 10 bases of the junction unmatched. CDR3 size: 15 residues. DNA for the CDR3: TGTGCCGCGCCAGCGGGGGCTTCTAACACCGGGGAGCTGTTTTTT. Its translation: CAAPAGASNTGELFF.

The CDR3 region is CAWIRGGVGELFF. The CDR3 DNA is TGTGCCTGGATACGAGGGGGGGTTGGGGAGCTGTTTTTT. The gene calls are TRBV30 and TRBJ2-2; D is possibly TRBD2 (7 bases). Trimming removed 4 bases from V and 8 bases from J, with 14 bases in between. The V gene's germline CDR1 is GTSNPN and CDR2 SVGIG (reference sequence). CDR3 length equals 13 residues.

In this sample, this clone turned up a few times. CDR3 DNA sequence: TGTGCCAGCTCGGCGGAGGGCGAGCAGTACTTC. Its protein is CASSAEGEQYF. The chain carries TRBV18 and TRBJ2-7; possibly TRBD2 for D (6 bases). The length of the CDR3 is 11 residues. Germline CDR1 KGHSH, CDR2 LQKENI. V lost 6 bases and J 6 bases, leaving 9 bases between the germline ends.

The chain links TRBV7-8 to TRBJ1-2, with D uncertain. With 6 bases removed from V and 4 bases from J, the gap between germline ends came to 9 bases. The V gene's germline CDR1 is SGHVS and CDR2 FQNEAQ. The length of the CDR3 is 12 residues. CDR3 amino acids: CASSRGVYGYTF. As DNA, the CDR3 is TGTGCCAGCAGTCGCGGGGTCTATGGCTACACCTTC.

The rearrangement uses TRBV9 and TRBJ2-1; 8 nucleotides line up with TRBD1. V was pared by 4 bases and J by 6 bases, with 9 bases of the junction left unmatched. Looked up from germline, CDR1 is SGDLS and CDR2 is YYNGEE. CDR3 length equals 15 residues. The CDR3 sequence: CASSFDRGSPNEQFF. The CDR3 DNA is TGTGCCAGCAGCTTCGACAGGGGTTCTCCCAATGAGCAGTTCTTC.

The V gene is TRBV7-9, the J gene TRBJ2-1; D is perhaps TRBD1 (5 bases). The V gene's germline CDR1 is SEHNR and CDR2 FQNEAQ (reference sequence). V lost 2 bases, J lost 8 bases, and 13 bases lay in between. The CDR3 runs 14 residues. The CDR3 bases are TGTGCCAGCAGCTTATCACAGGCGGTAGATGAGCAGTTCTTC. Translation gives CASSLSQAVDEQFF.

The chain links TRBV7-9 to TRBJ1-1; tentatively, D is TRBD1 (6 bases). Deletions cut 5 bases from V and 0 bases from J, with 13 bases between. CDR3 length equals 15 residues. The V gene's germline CDR1 is SEHNR and CDR2 FQNEAQ (reference sequence). The CDR3, as DNA: TGTGCCAGCAGCGCCGGCCAGGGGATGAACACTGAAGCTTTCTTT. Translating gives CASSAGQGMNTEAFF. The entire variable domain, with the rest obtained from reference TRBV7-9 and TRBJ1-1, is as follows: DTGVSQNPRHKITKRGQNVTFRCDPISEHNRLYWYRQTLGQGPEFLTYFQNEAQLEKSRLLSDRFSAERPKGSFSTLEIQRTEQGDSAMYLCASSAGQGMNTEAFFGQGTRLTVV.

The chain has TRBV7-8 and TRBJ2-5; D is unresolved. The CDR3 covers 14 residues. The ends were cut back, 2 bases at V and 4 bases at J, with 11 bases in the middle. Germline V gene data show CDR1 as SGHVS and CDR2 as FQNEAQ. The CDR3 reads CASSLLPSLETQYF. The CDR3 DNA is TGTGCCAGCAGCTTACTCCCTAGTCTAGAGACCCAGTACTTC.

The chain recombines TRBV7-2 with TRBJ1-5; 7 nucleotides match TRBD1. Germline CDR1 is SGHTA and CDR2 is FQGNSA. V lost 5 bases to trimming and J lost 6 bases; unmatched junction nucleotides: 4. The CDR3 is 13 amino acids. CDR3 sequence: CASSVDRAQPQHF. CDR3 sequence (DNA): TGTGCCAGCAGCGTCGACAGGGCTCAGCCCCAGCATTTT.

Regarding this clone: Mismatch with germline at one junction end may stem from a read error. V and J are TRBV4-1 and TRBJ2-6; D uncertain. The CDR3 length is 16 residues. In germline, CDR1 is MGHRA, CDR2 YSYEKL. The CDR3 DNA is TGCGCCAGCGGCCAGGAAGCGTACTCTGGGGCCAACGTCCTGACTTTC. Translated, it gives CASGQEAYSGANVLTF.

The CDR3 nucleotides read TGTGCCAGCAGTGACCTAAGCCGGGACACTGAAGCTTTCTTT. The encoded protein is CASSDLSRDTEAFF. The rearrangement joins TRBV2 to TRBJ1-1; unclear D gene. The V end lost 3 bases, the J end lost 3 bases, and 11 bases lay between the germline ends. There are 14 residues in the CDR3. Germline V lookup: CDR1 SNHLY, CDR2 FYNNEI.

This chain connects TRBV6-5 to TRBJ2-5; maybe TRBD2 (5 bases). The CDR3 is made up of 13 amino acids. In germline, CDR1 is MNHEY, CDR2 SVGAGI. Trimming pared 0 bases from V and 5 bases from J, leaving 7 bases between. The CDR3 region is CASSYSGVETQYF. The CDR3 DNA is TGTGCCAGCAGTTACTCCGGGGTGGAGACCCAGTACTTC.

The chain carries TRBV2 and TRBJ1-6, with D uncertain. CDR3 length: 13 residues. Germline V gene lookup returns CDR1 SNHLY and CDR2 FYNNEI. V was cut by 7 bases and J by 6 bases, with 10 bases left in between. CDR3 in DNA: TGTGCCAGCAAACAAGGAGGTAATTCACCCCTCCACTTT. Protein sequence: CASKQGGNSPLHF.

The chain couples TRBV21-1 to TRBJ2-3; TRBD2, the table's D call, lacks a check against the DNA. TRBV21-1 is a documented pseudogene. The length of the CDR3 is 12 residues. In nucleotides, the CDR3 is TGTGCCAGCAGCAAACTCCCAGATACGCAGTATTTT. Encoded protein: CASSKLPDTQYF.

The V call is TRBV30, the J call TRBJ2-1; D not resolved. CDR3 length: 14 amino acids. V was clipped by 5 bases and J by 3 bases, with 14 bases between them. Germline V gene data show CDR1 as GTSNPN and CDR2 as SVGIG (reference sequence). CDR3 in amino acids: CAWGPPAGYNEQFF. The CDR3 coding sequence is TGTGCCTGGGGTCCCCCTGCCGGCTACAATGAGCAGTTCTTC.

This clone has only one observation. The chain is built from TRBV5-1 and TRBJ2-7; 10 bases fit TRBD2. V was clipped by 2 bases and J by 4 bases; unmatched bases: 9. Germline lookup yields CDR1 SGHRS and CDR2 YFSETQ. This CDR3 region has 16 residues. Here the CDR3 DNA reads TGCGCCAGCAGCTTACCGCTAGCGGGGGCGACTTACGAGCAGTACTTC. It encodes CASSLPLAGATYEQYF. The whole variable domain, filled in from reference TRBV5-1 and TRBJ2-7, reads KAGVTQTPRYLIKTRGQQVTLSCSPISGHRSVSWYQQTPGQGLQFLFEYFSETQRNKGNFPGRFSGRQFSNSRSEMNVSTLELGDSALYLCASSLPLAGATYEQYFGPGTRLTVT.

The CDR3 sequence: CASSVPRGDYEQYF. The CDR3 DNA is TGTGCCAGCAGTGTCCCGCGGGGGGACTACGAGCAGTACTTC. V usage is TRBV2 and J usage is TRBJ2-7; TRBD2 matches at 8 bases. The CDR3 covers 14 residues. Germline trimming cut 4 bases from V and 3 bases from J; bases unmatched to any gene: 5. Germline-derived CDR1 and CDR2 are SNHLY and FYNNEI.

The J gene is TRBJ1-4, the V gene TRBV6-1; a possible D gene is TRBD1 (6 bases). The V gene lost 7 bases and the J gene lost 5 bases, with 11 bases spanning the gap. Germline CDR1 and CDR2: MNHNS and SASEGT. This CDR3 is built from 13 residues. CDR3 DNA: TGTGCCAGCAAAACAGGGCTGAATGAAAAACTGTTTTTT. This gives the protein CASKTGLNEKLFF.

V is TRBV7-9 and J is TRBJ1-2; D call uncertain. The CDR3 runs to 13 residues. Per germline, CDR1 SEHNR and CDR2 FQNEAQ (reference sequence). V was cut by 3 bases and J by 8 bases, with 13 bases left in between. CDR3 protein: CASSFSGSRGYTF. The CDR3 DNA is TGTGCCAGCAGCTTCTCCGGGTCCCGGGGCTACACCTTC.